The 29 T cell receptor beta chains listed next were all sequenced from one sample in a study of shared clonotypes between healthy human individuals. The protocol was immunoSEQ multiplex PCR, while the TCRdb copy is restricted to in-frame clones and leaves out a portion. This sample carries 1.5 million to 1.9 million clones, under 99% of them seen once, and the ten largest clones take around 0.45%. The sequencing input was naive CD4+ T cells sorted from blood. Subset here: CD45RA+ positively selected. Receptors were obtained from a man aged 25-45 years in good health.

In its sample, this clone was seen once. The gene calls are TRBV28 and TRBJ1-5; possibly TRBD1 for D (6 bases). CDR1 and CDR2 from the germline V gene are MDHEN and SYDVKM. The CDR3 consists of 17 residues. V was clipped by 7 bases and J by 0 bases, with 19 bases between them. CDR3 DNA: TGTGCCAGCAAAGGACAGCTGGGGATGGTTAGCAATCAGCCCCAGCATTTT. This gives the protein CASKGQLGMVSNQPQHF.

To note about this clone: Other DNA variants within this sample encode the same CDR3. This sequence joins TRBV7-2 and TRBJ2-3, with unresolved D. The CDR3 has 17 amino acids. V shed 1 base and J shed 0 bases, with 14 bases lying between them. From germline, CDR1 is SGHTA and CDR2 FQGNSA. The CDR3 DNA follows: TGTGCCAGCAGCTTAGGATTCCGCGGTAGTAGCACAGATACGCAGTATTTT. This encodes CASSLGFRGSSTDTQYF. Full variable domain (remainder filled in from reference TRBV7-2 and TRBJ2-3): GAGVSQSPSNKVTEKGKDVELRCDPISGHTALYWYRQSLGQGLEFLIYFQGNSAPDKSGLPSDRFSAERTGGSVSTLTIQRTQQEDSAVYLCASSLGFRGSSTDTQYFGPGTRLTVL.

The CDR3 loop is CASSELIGSNEKLFF. For the CDR3, the DNA is TGTGCCAGCAGTGAATTAATCGGCAGTAATGAAAAACTGTTTTTT. The rearrangement joins TRBV2 to TRBJ1-4; unclear D gene. The V gene lost 2 bases and the J gene lost 4 bases, with 11 bases spanning the gap. The V gene's germline CDR1 is SNHLY and CDR2 FYNNEI. CDR3 length: 15 residues.

This chain connects TRBV29-1 to TRBJ2-5, with 8 nucleotides matching TRBD1. Germline CDR1 is SQVTM and CDR2 is ANQGSEA. The CDR3 runs 14 residues. Trimming took 4 bases from V and 4 from J; bases not matched to a gene: 8. The CDR3 here is CSVGLRGLRETQYF. CDR3 in DNA: TGCAGCGTTGGCCTCAGGGGGCTTCGAGAGACCCAGTACTTC.

The chain combines TRBV27 with TRBJ2-4, with 8 positions matching TRBD2. The length of the CDR3 is 14 residues. The germline CDR1 and CDR2 sequences are MNHEY and SMNVEV (reference sequence). The V and J ends lost 8 bases and 0 bases, in that order; junction bases with no gene match: 3. The CDR3 region is CASSGGLAKNIQYF. The CDR3 region has the DNA TGTGCCAGCTCGGGGGGGCTAGCCAAAAACATTCAGTACTTC.

This clone was picked up one time. The chain has TRBV5-1 and TRBJ2-2; no clear D. This CDR3 spans 15 amino acids. Trimming cost V 4 bases and J 4 bases, with 14 bases left between them. CDR1 and CDR2 from the germline V gene are SGHRS and YFSETQ. CDR3 bases: TGCGCCAGCAGCCTGGGGATAGCAGCCACCGGGGAGCTGTTTTTT. This codes for CASSLGIAATGELFF.

The V and J genes are TRBV28 and TRBJ2-5; either TRBD1 or TRBD2 may supply D (5 bases each). V lost 5 bases, J lost 4 bases, and 14 bases lay in between. There are 14 residues in the CDR3. Germline CDR1 is MDHEN and CDR2 is SYDVKM. The CDR3 reads CASSQRDPIETQYF. The CDR3 DNA reads as TGTGCCAGCAGTCAAAGGGACCCTATAGAGACCCAGTACTTC. The full variable domain, completed using reference TRBV28 and TRBJ2-5, is DVKVTQSSRYLVKRTGEKVFLECVQDMDHENMFWYRQDPGLGLRLIYFSYDVKMKEKGDIPEGYSVSREKKERFSLILESASTNQTSMYLCASSQRDPIETQYFGPGTRLLVL.

The chain links TRBV11-3 to TRBJ2-1; 8 bases align to TRBD2. Per the germline V gene, CDR1 is SGHNT and CDR2 is YENEEA. V shed 4 bases, J shed 4 bases, and the junction held 6 bases outside the gene matches. The CDR3 length is 15 residues. The CDR3 DNA reads as TGTGCCAGCAGCTGGACGAGCGGGAGTTACAATGAGCAGTTCTTC. Translation: CASSWTSGSYNEQFF.

This clone was observed a handful of times. The chain has TRBV5-1 and TRBJ2-5; no definite D call. The CDR3 spans 13 residues. The germline V and J ends were trimmed by 4 bases and 1 base, with 8 bases remaining between them. Germline lookup yields CDR1 SGHRS and CDR2 YFSETQ. This CDR3 reads CASSVDLQETQYF. CDR3 nucleotides: TGCGCCAGCAGCGTCGATCTCCAAGAGACCCAGTACTTC.

The chain joins TRBV28 to TRBJ2-3; 8 positions agree with TRBD1. CDR1 and CDR2 (germline): MDHEN, SYDVKM. The CDR3 length is 13 residues. J was trimmed by 7 bases and V by 6 bases; bases with no gene match: 6. In DNA form, the CDR3 reads TGTGCCAGCAGCTCCCAGGGGGCGAATACGCAGTATTTT. It yields the protein CASSSQGANTQYF. Based on the CDR3 plus reference TRBV28 and TRBJ2-3, the full variable domain is DVKVTQSSRYLVKRTGEKVFLECVQDMDHENMFWYRQDPGLGLRLIYFSYDVKMKEKGDIPEGYSVSREKKERFSLILESASTNQTSMYLCASSSQGANTQYFGPGTRLTVL.

V and J are TRBV12-1 and TRBJ1-4. TRBV12-1 is described as a pseudogene. This CDR3 region has 17 residues. For the CDR3, the DNA is TGTGCCCCCTCGACCGGGGAACTACGGAATCACGGTGAAAAACTGTTTTTT. Translated: CAPSTGELRNHGEKLFF.

The chain employs TRBV5-1 and TRBJ2-2; the match to TRBD1 covers 8 bases. After removal of 0 bases from V and 6 bases from J, the junction contained 4 bases not matched to a gene. Per the germline V gene, CDR1 is SGHRS and CDR2 is YFSETQ. There are 15 residues in the CDR3. This CDR3 is CASSLGTGIPGELFF. For the CDR3, the DNA is TGCGCCAGCAGCTTGGGGACAGGGATTCCCGGGGAGCTGTTTTTT.

The chain is built from TRBV6-5 and TRBJ2-7; no clear D gene. V shed 0 bases and J shed 2 bases, with 14 bases lying between them. Germline V gene lookup returns CDR1 MNHEY and CDR2 SVGAGI. CDR3 length: 16 residues. The CDR3 sequence: CASSYSNIPGTYEQYF. CDR3 nucleotide sequence: TGTGCCAGCAGTTACTCGAATATCCCTGGCACCTACGAGCAGTACTTC.

The V and J genes are TRBV5-1 and TRBJ2-3, with 7 positions matching TRBD1. With V trimmed by 6 bases and J by 0 bases, 1 base remained unmatched. The CDR3 loop spans 13 amino acids. Germline V gene sequence: CDR1 SGHRS, CDR2 YFSETQ. The CDR3 sequence: CASKTGSTDTQYF. The CDR3 DNA follows: TGCGCCAGCAAGACAGGGAGCACAGATACGCAGTATTTT.

V is TRBV4-3 and J is TRBJ2-2; D remains ambiguous. Between the trimmed V and J ends, which lost 2 bases and 5 bases, there was a span of 3 bases. This CDR3 contains 12 residues. Germline V lookup: CDR1 LGHNA, CDR2 YSLEER. The CDR3 coding sequence is TGCGCCAGCAGCCAAATGACCGGGGAGCTGTTTTTT. It translates to CASSQMTGELFF.

In DNA, the CDR3 is TGTGCCAGCAGCGTAGCACCCTCGAGGGCAGGGGGCGCGGATACGCAGTATTTT. Translation gives CASSVAPSRAGGADTQYF. The rearrangement joins TRBV9 to TRBJ2-3; 8 bases are a match to TRBD1. V lost 0 bases and J lost 6; bases outside the gene matches: 15. This CDR3 is 18 amino acids long. The germline CDR1 and CDR2 sequences are SGDLS and YYNGEE.

This chain uses TRBV28 with TRBJ1-5; D gene uncertain. The V end lost 6 bases, the J end lost 6 bases, and 18 bases lay between the germline ends. Germline V gene sequence: CDR1 MDHEN, CDR2 SYDVKM. The CDR3 covers 15 residues. CDR3 amino acids: CASSQDGRMFQPQHF. The CDR3 coding sequence is TGTGCCAGCAGCCAGGACGGCAGGATGTTTCAGCCCCAGCATTTT.

This chain joins TRBV7-9 and TRBJ2-1; D ambiguous. V was trimmed by 5 bases and J by 8 bases, leaving 16 bases between them. The germline gives CDR1 SEHNR, CDR2 FQNEAQ (reference sequence). This CDR3 spans 14 amino acids. CDR3 residues: CASSPRAVPDEQFF. The CDR3 coding sequence is TGTGCCAGCAGCCCTCGGGCCGTTCCGGATGAGCAGTTCTTC.

This clone was seen a single time. V is TRBV19 and J is TRBJ2-1; 7 bases are shared with TRBD2. There are 15 residues in the CDR3. V lost 4 bases, J lost 1 base, and 4 bases stayed unmatched. CDR1 is LNHDA and CDR2 is SQIVND in the germline V gene (reference sequence). The CDR3 nucleotides read TGTGCCAGTAGTAATAGCGGGTTTTCCTACAATGAGCAGTTCTTC. Its protein is CASSNSGFSYNEQFF.

This rearrangement joins TRBV28 to TRBJ1-1; TRBD1 is a possible D gene (5 bases). This CDR3 has 16 amino acids. Between the trimmed V and J ends, which lost 7 bases and 4 bases, there was a span of 22 bases. Germline CDR1 reads MDHEN; CDR2 reads SYDVKM. The DNA of the CDR3 is TGTGCCAGCACCAGCAGGTGGGACCCGGAAAGCACTGAAGCTTTCTTT. Its protein is CASTSRWDPESTEAFF.

This chain joins TRBV10-3 and TRBJ2-5; TRBD2 matches 9 bases. The V gene's germline CDR1 is ENHRY and CDR2 SYGVKD. J was trimmed by 2 bases and V by 2 bases; bases with no gene match: 9. The CDR3 runs 17 residues. The CDR3 region has the DNA TGTGCCATCAGTGAGCCAAACAGCGGGAGGAATCAAGAGACCCAGTACTTC. Amino acids: CAISEPNSGRNQETQYF.

This clone is a singleton in its sample. The rearrangement joins TRBV5-1 to TRBJ2-7; 9 positions match TRBD1. In germline, CDR1 is SGHRS, CDR2 YFSETQ. The CDR3 covers 14 residues. With V trimmed by 4 bases and J by 2 bases, 4 bases remained unmatched. The DNA of the CDR3 is TGCGCCAGCAGCGGACAGGGGCAGGCCTACGAGCAGTACTTC. Its protein is CASSGQGQAYEQYF.

DNA of the CDR3: TGTGCCAGCAAGGTAGGGCCCGCGGGAGGCGCGAACACCGGGGAGCTGTTTTTT. Translation: CASKVGPAGGANTGELFF. The genes are TRBV9 and TRBJ2-2; TRBD2 matches 8 bases. The CDR3 runs 18 residues. Germline CDR1 SGDLS, CDR2 YYNGEE. Germline trimming cut 6 bases from V and 0 bases from J; bases unmatched to any gene: 13.

The J gene is TRBJ2-7, the V gene TRBV5-4; 12 bases line up with TRBD1. The CDR3 contains 17 residues. Germline assignment: CDR1 SGHNT and CDR2 YYREEE (reference sequence). The junction had 13 bases not matched to a gene; V was cut back by 4 bases and J by 5 bases. CDR3 sequence: CASSPRGAGTGGDEQYF. CDR3 bases: TGTGCCAGCAGCCCCCGGGGGGCCGGGACAGGGGGCGACGAGCAGTACTTC.

The rearrangement links TRBV18 to TRBJ1-5; 9 nucleotides agree with TRBD1. Germline V gene lookup returns CDR1 KGHSH and CDR2 LQKENI. This CDR3 is 16 amino acids long. V shed 2 bases, J shed 4 bases, and the junction held 6 bases outside the gene matches. The CDR3 DNA reads as TGTGCCAGCTCACCAACCGGGACAGGGATTAATCAGCCCCAGCATTTT. Amino acid sequence: CASSPTGTGINQPQHF.

The chain uses TRBV27 and TRBJ2-7, with D perhaps TRBD1 or TRBD2 (5 bases each). The V gene's germline CDR1 is MNHEY and CDR2 SMNVEV (reference sequence). Trimming shortened V by 6 bases and J by 7 bases, and 16 bases separated the two germline ends. CDR3 size: 13 residues. DNA of the CDR3: TGTGCCAGCAGGGGGGACCCAACGGGGGAGCAGTACTTC. Translating it yields CASRGDPTGEQYF.

This clone has just one count. The chain is built from TRBV18 and TRBJ1-1; D might be TRBD1 (6 bases). The CDR3 is made up of 15 amino acids. The V end lost 1 base, the J end lost 4 bases, and 13 bases lay between the germline ends. Germline CDR1 KGHSH, CDR2 LQKENI. CDR3 in amino acids: CASSPLQGLGTEAFF. In nucleotides, the CDR3 is TGTGCCAGCTCACCACTACAGGGTCTAGGCACTGAAGCTTTCTTT. Drawing the rest from reference TRBV18 and TRBJ1-1, the complete variable domain is NAGVMQNPRHLVRRRGQEARLRCSPMKGHSHVYWYRQLPEEGLKFMVYLQKENIIDESGMPKERFSAEFPKEGPSILRIQQVVRGDSAAYFCASSPLQGLGTEAFFGQGTRLTVV.

The V and J genes are TRBV10-2 and TRBJ2-7, with 10 bases matching TRBD1. The V segment lost 7 bases and the J segment 0 bases; nucleotides outside the gene matches: 3. Germline assignment: CDR1 WSHSY and CDR2 SAAADI. CDR3 length: 14 residues. CDR3 sequence (DNA): TGCGCCAGCATTGGACAGGGGGTCTCCTACGAGCAGTACTTC. It is translated as CASIGQGVSYEQYF.

This sequence joins TRBV28 and TRBJ1-1, with TRBD1 matching over 8 bases. J gave up 0 bases and V 4 bases, and 10 bases lay outside the gene matches. This CDR3 is built from 17 residues. Germline V gives CDR1 MDHEN, CDR2 SYDVKM. The chain's CDR3 is CASSSGQGYDVNTEAFF. For the CDR3, the DNA is TGTGCCAGCAGTTCAGGACAGGGTTACGACGTGAACACTGAAGCTTTCTTT.